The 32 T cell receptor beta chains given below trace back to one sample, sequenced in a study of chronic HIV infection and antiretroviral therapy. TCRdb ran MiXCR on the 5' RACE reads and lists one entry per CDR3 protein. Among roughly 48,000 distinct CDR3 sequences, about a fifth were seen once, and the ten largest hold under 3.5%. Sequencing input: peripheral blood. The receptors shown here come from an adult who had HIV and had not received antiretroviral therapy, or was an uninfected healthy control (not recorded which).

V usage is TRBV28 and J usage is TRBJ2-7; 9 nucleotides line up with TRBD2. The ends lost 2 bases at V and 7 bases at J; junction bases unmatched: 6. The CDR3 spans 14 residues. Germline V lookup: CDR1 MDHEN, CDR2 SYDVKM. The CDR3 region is CASSLMFSGREQYF. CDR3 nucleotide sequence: TGTGCCAGCAGTTTAATGTTTAGCGGGAGAGAGCAGTACTTC. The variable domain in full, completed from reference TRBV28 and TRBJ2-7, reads DVKVTQSSRYLVKRTGEKVFLECVQDMDHENMFWYRQDPGLGLRLIYFSYDVKMKEKGDIPEGYSVSREKKERFSLILESASTNQTSMYLCASSLMFSGREQYFGPGTRLTVT.

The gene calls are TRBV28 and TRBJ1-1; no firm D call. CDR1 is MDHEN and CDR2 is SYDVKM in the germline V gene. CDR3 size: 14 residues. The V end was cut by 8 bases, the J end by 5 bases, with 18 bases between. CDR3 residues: CASPFPLGGTEAFF. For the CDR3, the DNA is TGTGCCAGCCCGTTCCCACTCGGAGGGACTGAAGCTTTCTTT.

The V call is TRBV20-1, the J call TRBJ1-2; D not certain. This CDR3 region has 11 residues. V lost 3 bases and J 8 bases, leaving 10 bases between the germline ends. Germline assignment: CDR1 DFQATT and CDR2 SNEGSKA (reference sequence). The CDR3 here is CSASREWGYTF. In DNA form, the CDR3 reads TGCAGTGCTAGTCGTGAGTGGGGCTACACCTTC.

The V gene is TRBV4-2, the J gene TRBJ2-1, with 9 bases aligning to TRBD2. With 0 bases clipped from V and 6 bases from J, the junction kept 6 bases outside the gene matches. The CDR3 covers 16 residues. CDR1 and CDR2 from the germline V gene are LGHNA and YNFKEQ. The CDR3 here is CASSQEDLAGINEQFF. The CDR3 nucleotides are TGTGCCAGCAGCCAAGAGGACCTAGCGGGAATCAATGAGCAGTTCTTC.

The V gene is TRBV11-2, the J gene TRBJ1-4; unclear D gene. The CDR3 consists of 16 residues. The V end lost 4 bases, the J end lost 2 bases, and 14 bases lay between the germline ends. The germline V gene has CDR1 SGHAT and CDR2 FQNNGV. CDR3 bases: TGTGCCAGCAGCTCCGACGGACCTTCCACTAATGAAAAACTGTTTTTT. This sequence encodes CASSSDGPSTNEKLFF.

In DNA, the CDR3 is TGTGCCAGCAGCCTCAACAGGGGGCAAAGGCAGTACTTC. Protein sequence: CASSLNRGQRQYF. This rearrangement joins TRBV11-3 to TRBJ2-7; TRBD1 agrees at 9 bases. Trimming took 5 bases from V and 9 from J; bases not matched to a gene: 8. The germline V gene has CDR1 SGHNT and CDR2 YENEEA. This CDR3 is 13 amino acids long.

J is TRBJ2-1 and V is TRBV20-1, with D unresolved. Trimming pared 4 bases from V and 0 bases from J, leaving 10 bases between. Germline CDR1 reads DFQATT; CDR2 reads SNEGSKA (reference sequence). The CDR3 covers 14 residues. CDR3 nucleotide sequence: TGCAGTGCTAAAGTGAGCCCCTCCTACAATGAGCAGTTCTTC. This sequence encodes CSAKVSPSYNEQFF.

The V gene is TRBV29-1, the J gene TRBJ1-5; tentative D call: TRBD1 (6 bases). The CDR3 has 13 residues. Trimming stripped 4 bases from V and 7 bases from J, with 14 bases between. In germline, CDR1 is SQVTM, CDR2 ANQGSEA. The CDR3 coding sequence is TGCAGCGTTGGGTCTGGGGGCGGGCAGCCCCAGCATTTT. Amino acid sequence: CSVGSGGGQPQHF.

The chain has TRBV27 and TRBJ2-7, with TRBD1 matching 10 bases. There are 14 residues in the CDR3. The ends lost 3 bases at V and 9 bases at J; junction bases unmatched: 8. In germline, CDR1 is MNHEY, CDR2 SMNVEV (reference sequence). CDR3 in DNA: TGTGCCAGCAGTTTGGCGGGACAGGGGACGAGGCAGTACTTC. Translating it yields CASSLAGQGTRQYF.

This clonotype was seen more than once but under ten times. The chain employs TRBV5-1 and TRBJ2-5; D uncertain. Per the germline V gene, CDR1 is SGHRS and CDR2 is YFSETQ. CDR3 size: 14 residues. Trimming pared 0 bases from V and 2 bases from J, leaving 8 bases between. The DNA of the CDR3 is TGCGCCAGCAGCTTGGAAGGCAGGCAAGAGACCCAGTACTTC. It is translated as CASSLEGRQETQYF. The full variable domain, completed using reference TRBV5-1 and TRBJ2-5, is KAGVTQTPRYLIKTRGQQVTLSCSPISGHRSVSWYQQTPGQGLQFLFEYFSETQRNKGNFPGRFSGRQFSNSRSEMNVSTLELGDSALYLCASSLEGRQETQYFGPGTRLLVL.

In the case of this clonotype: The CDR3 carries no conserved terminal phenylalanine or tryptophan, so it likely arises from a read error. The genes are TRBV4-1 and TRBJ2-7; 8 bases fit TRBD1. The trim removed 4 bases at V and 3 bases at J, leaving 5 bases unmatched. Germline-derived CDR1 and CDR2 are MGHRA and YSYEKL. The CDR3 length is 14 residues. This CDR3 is CASSRQGLDYEQYY. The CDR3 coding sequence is TGCGCCAGCAGCCGACAGGGGCTGGACTACGAGCAGTACTAC.

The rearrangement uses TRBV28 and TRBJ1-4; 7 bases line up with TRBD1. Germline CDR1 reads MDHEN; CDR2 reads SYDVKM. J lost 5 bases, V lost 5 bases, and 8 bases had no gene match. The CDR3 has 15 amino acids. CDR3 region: CASSPPAGGNEKLFF. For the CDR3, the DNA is TGTGCCAGCAGTCCCCCCGCAGGGGGAAATGAAAAACTGTTTTTT.

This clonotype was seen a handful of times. The CDR3 DNA follows: TGCGCCAGCAGCGTAACAGCTATGAACACTGAAGCTTTCTTT. Protein sequence: CASSVTAMNTEAFF. The chain recombines TRBV5-1 with TRBJ1-1; D is unresolved. V lost 4 bases to trimming and J lost 0 bases, with 10 bases between them. This CDR3 comprises 14 residues. Per the germline V gene, CDR1 is SGHRS and CDR2 is YFSETQ.

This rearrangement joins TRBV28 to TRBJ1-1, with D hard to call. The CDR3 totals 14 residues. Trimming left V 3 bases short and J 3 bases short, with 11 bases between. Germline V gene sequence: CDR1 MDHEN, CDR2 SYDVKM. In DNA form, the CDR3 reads TGTGCCAGCAGTTTGGTCCTTCAGGACACTGAAGCTTTCTTT. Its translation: CASSLVLQDTEAFF. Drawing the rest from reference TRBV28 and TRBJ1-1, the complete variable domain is DVKVTQSSRYLVKRTGEKVFLECVQDMDHENMFWYRQDPGLGLRLIYFSYDVKMKEKGDIPEGYSVSREKKERFSLILESASTNQTSMYLCASSLVLQDTEAFFGQGTRLTVV.

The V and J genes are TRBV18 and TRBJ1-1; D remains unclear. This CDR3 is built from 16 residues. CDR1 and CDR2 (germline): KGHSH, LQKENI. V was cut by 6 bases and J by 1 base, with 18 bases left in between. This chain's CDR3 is CASSPDPGFGNTEAFF. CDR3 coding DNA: TGTGCCAGCTCCCCGGACCCCGGATTCGGGAACACTGAAGCTTTCTTT.

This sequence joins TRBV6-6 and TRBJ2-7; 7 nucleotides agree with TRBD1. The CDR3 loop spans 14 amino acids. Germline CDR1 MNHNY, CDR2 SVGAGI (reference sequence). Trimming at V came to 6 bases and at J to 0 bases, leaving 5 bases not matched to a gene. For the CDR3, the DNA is TGTGCCAGCAGCGCCGGGACAGCCTCCTACGAGCAGTACTTC. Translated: CASSAGTASYEQYF.

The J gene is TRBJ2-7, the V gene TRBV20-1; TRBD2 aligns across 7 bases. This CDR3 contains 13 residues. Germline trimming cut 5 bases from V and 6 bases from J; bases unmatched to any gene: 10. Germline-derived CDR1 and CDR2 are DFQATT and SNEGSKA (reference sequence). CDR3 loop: CSAHIPTSVEQYF. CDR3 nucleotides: TGCAGTGCTCATATCCCCACTAGCGTCGAGCAGTACTTC.

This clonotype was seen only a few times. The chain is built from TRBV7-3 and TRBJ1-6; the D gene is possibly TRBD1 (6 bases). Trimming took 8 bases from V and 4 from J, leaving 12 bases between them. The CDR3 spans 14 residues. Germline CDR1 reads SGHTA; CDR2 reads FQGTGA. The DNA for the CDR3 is TGTGCCAGCGCCGAGGGGGGATATAATTCACCCCTCCACTTT. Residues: CASAEGGYNSPLHF.

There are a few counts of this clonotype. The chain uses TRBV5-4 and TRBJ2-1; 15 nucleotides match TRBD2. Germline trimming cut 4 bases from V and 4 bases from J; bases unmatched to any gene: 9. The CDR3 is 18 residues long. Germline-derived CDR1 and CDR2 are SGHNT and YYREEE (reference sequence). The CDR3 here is CASSTGLAGGGVYNEQFF. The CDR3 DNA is TGTGCCAGCAGCACGGGACTAGCGGGAGGAGGGGTGTACAATGAGCAGTTCTTC.

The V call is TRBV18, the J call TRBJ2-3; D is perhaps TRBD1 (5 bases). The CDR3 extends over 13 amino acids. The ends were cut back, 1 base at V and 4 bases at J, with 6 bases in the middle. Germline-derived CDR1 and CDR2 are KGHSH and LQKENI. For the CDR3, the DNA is TGTGCCAGCTCACCACAGGGGTCAGATACGCAGTATTTT. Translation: CASSPQGSDTQYF.

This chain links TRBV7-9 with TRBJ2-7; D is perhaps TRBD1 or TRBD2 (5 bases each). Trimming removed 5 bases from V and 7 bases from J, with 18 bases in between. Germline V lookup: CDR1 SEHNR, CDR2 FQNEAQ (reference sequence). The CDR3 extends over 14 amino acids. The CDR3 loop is CASSPVRGAPEQYF. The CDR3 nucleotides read TGTGCCAGCAGCCCAGTACGGGGCGCCCCGGAGCAGTACTTC.

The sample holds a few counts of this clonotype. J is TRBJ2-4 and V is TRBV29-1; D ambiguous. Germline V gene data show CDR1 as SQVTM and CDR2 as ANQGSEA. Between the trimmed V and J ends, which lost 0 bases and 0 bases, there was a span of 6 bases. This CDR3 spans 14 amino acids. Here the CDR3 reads CSVEDALAKNIQYF. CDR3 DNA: TGCAGCGTTGAAGATGCTCTAGCCAAAAACATTCAGTACTTC.

As DNA, the CDR3 is TGCGCCAGCAGCTCGGGAGGCATGAACACTGAAGCTTTCTTT. Amino acid sequence: CASSSGGMNTEAFF. This chain connects TRBV5-1 to TRBJ1-1; D is undetermined. V was pared by 3 bases and J by 0 bases, with 9 bases between. CDR3 length: 14 residues. Germline V gene lookup returns CDR1 SGHRS and CDR2 YFSETQ.

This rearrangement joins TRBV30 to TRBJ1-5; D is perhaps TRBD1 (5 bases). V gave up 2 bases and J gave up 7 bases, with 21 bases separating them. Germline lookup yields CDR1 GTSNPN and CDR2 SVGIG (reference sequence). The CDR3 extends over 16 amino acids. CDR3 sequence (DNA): TGTGCCTGGAGTCCAACGGGGGGGGGAAGGAAACAGCCCCAGCATTTT. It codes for CAWSPTGGGRKQPQHF.

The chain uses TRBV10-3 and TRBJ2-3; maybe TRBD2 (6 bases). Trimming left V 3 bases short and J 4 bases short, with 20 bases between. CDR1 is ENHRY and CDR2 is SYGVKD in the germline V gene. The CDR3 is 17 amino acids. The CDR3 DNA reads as TGTGCCATCAGTGACCCGCATATGGGGGGAGTGTCAGATACGCAGTATTTT. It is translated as CAISDPHMGGVSDTQYF.

The chain's CDR3 is CASSLSAVGGGYTF. CDR3 bases: TGTGCCAGCAGTTTATCAGCGGTGGGTGGAGGCTACACCTTC. The chain carries TRBV27 and TRBJ1-2; D unresolved. Germline V gene data show CDR1 as MNHEY and CDR2 as SMNVEV (reference sequence). V lost 0 bases and J 8 bases, leaving 13 bases between the germline ends. CDR3 length: 14 residues.

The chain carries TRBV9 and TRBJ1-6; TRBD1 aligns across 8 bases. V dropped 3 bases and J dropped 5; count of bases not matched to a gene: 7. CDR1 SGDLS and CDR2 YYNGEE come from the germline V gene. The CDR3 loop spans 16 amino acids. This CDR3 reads CASSDLQGVDNSPLHF. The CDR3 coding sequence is TGTGCCAGCAGCGATTTACAGGGGGTCGATAATTCACCCCTCCACTTT.

CDR3 bases: TGTGCCAGCAGCCAACGGACCCTCCTAGATACGCAGTATTTT. Amino acids: CASSQRTLLDTQYF. The chain recombines TRBV7-8 with TRBJ2-3; no clear D gene. V lost 5 bases and J lost 5, with 14 bases in between. Germline loops: CDR1 SGHVS, CDR2 FQNEAQ. This CDR3 region has 14 residues.

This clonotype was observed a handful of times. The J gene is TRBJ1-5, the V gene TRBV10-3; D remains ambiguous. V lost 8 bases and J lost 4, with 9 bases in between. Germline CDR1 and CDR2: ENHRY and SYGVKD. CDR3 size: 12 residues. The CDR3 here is CAIGEFNQPQHF. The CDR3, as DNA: TGTGCCATCGGAGAATTTAATCAGCCCCAGCATTTT.

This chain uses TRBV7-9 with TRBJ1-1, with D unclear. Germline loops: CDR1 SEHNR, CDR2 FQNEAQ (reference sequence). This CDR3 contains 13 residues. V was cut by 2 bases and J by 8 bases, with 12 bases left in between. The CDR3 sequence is CASSLIGSLEAFF. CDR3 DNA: TGTGCCAGCAGCTTAATAGGGAGCCTCGAAGCTTTCTTT.

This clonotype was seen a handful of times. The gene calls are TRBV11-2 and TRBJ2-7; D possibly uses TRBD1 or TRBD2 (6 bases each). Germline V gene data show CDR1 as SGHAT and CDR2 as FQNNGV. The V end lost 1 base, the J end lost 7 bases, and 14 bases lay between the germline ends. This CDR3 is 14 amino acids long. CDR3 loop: CASSLVGGPQEQYF. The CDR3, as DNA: TGTGCCAGCAGCTTAGTTGGGGGGCCCCAGGAGCAGTACTTC.

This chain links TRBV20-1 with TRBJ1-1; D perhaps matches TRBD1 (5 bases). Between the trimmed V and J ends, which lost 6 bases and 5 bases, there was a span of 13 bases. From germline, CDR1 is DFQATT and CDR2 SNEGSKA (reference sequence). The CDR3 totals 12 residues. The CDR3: CSALGVGTEAFF. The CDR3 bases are TGCAGTGCGTTAGGGGTTGGAACTGAAGCTTTCTTT.